This note documents a single T cell receptor (beta chain) sequence. Its antigen is unidentified. The sample is drawn from a study of cytomegalovirus exposure and HLA in healthy donors. About the study: Tens of millions of unique TCRs from HLA-typed donors made up an early data release.

The PCR had 60 Vbeta and 13 Jbeta primers. This table comes from immunoSEQ multiplex PCR, and its TCRdb copy is limited to in-frame clones, with some not included. The sample comprises about 180,000 clones, 77% of which are singletons, and over 1.1% rests with the top ten. The CDR3 length is 16 residues. Germline V lookup: CDR1 SQVTM, CDR2 ANQGSEA. J was trimmed by 4 bases and V by 6 bases; bases with no gene match: 13. Likely unrecorded immune exposures existed in these nominally healthy donors. Study-level findings and limits: For cytomegalovirus status, the classifier reportedly gave diagnoses with high specificity and sensitivity.

The chain combines TRBV29-1 with TRBJ2-1; TRBD2 agrees at 9 bases. This clonotype was sampled from a man between 18 and 35 years old in good health and CMV-seronegative. Specimen: PBMCs. The CDR3 nucleotides read TGCAGCGTATACCGTACCGGGACTAGCCAATACAATGAGCAGTTCTTC. Translating it yields CSVYRTGTSQYNEQFF.